This is a list of T cell receptor beta chains from one sample in a study of blood T cell repertoires in COVID-19. This table comes from immunoSEQ multiplex PCR, and its TCRdb copy is limited to in-frame clones, with some not included. The repertoire holds 300,000 to 450,000 clones, around 87% seen once, with more than 9% in the top ten. Specimen: peripheral blood. These receptors came from a woman in her 30s with COVID-19, enrolled during active disease. CDR3s include the opening cysteine and the closing phenylalanine or tryptophan. A D gene is named only where the DNA matches it firmly. Clone size, where shown, is once, few, many, or a class for clones that have expanded.

>-|TRBJ2-1|TRBV9|17|-
TGTGCCAGCAGCGTAGGACTGGGGGCGCGCTCCTACAATGAGCAGTTCTTC
CASSVGLGARSYNEQFF
>many|TRBJ2-2|TRBV6-1|15|TRBD2
TGTGCCAGCAGTGACCTAGCGGGAGGCCCCGGGGAGCTGTTTTTT
CASSDLAGGPGELFF
>-|TRBJ2-3|TRBV6-2/TRBV6-3|13|TRBD2
TGTGCCAGCAGCCCTAGCGGCGGAGATACGCAGTATTTT
CASSPSGGDTQYF
>-|TRBJ1-1|TRBV4-2|15|TRBD1
TGTGCCAGCAGCCAACACGACAGGGGCGAGGGTGAAGCTTTCTTT
CASSQHDRGEGEAFF
>-|TRBJ2-7|TRBV6-5|14|TRBD2
TGTGCCAGCACCCTACTAGCGGGAGCTGGCGAGCAGTACTTC
CASTLLAGAGEQYF
>-|TRBJ2-3|TRBV9|15|TRBD1
TGTGCCAGCAGCTCCCGGGACAGGGGGCCAGATACGCAGTATTTT
CASSSRDRGPDTQYF
>-|TRBJ2-1|TRBV28|14|TRBD2
TGTGCCAGCAGGAGGGCGGGAGGCTTCTATGAGCAGTTCTTC
CASRRAGGFYEQFF
>-|TRBJ2-5|TRBV28|15|TRBD2
TGTGCCAGCAGTGCTCGAGGGGAGGGCCGAGAGACCCAGTACTTC
CASSARGEGRETQYF
>-|TRBJ2-4|TRBV7-2|13|-
TGTGCCAGCAGCTTACCAGGGAAAAACATTCAGTACTTC
CASSLPGKNIQYF
>-|TRBJ2-7|TRBV3-1/TRBV3-2|16|TRBD2
TGTGCCAGCAGCCAAGATAGCGGGAGGGCCGCTACCGAGCAGTACTTC
CASSQDSGRAATEQYF
>-|TRBJ1-1|TRBV7-9|15|TRBD1
TGTGCCAGCAGGGACAGGGCGATGGTGAACACTGAAGCTTTCTTT
CASRDRAMVNTEAFF
>-|TRBJ1-5|TRBV30|16|-
TGTGCCTGGAGCCCTGTGGCAACTAGCCAGAAACAGCCCCAGCATTTT
CAWSPVATSQKQPQHF
>few|TRBJ1-1|TRBV5-1|16|-
TGCGCCAGCAGCCCAACCACCAGGCCGACAGCATTTGAAGCTTTCTTT
CASSPTTRPTAFEAFF
>-|TRBJ1-5|TRBV7-2|12|-
TGTGCCAGCAGCCTCGACTTTCAGCCCCAGCATTTT
CASSLDFQPQHF
>-|TRBJ1-1|TRBV3-1/TRBV3-2|14|-
TGTGCCAGCAGCCCCCACGACAGGAACACTGAAGCTTTCTTT
CASSPHDRNTEAFF
>-|TRBJ1-6|TRBV28|15|-
TGTGCCAGCAGTTTCAGTGGCTCCTATAATTCACCCCTCCACTTT
CASSFSGSYNSPLHF
>-|TRBJ2-2|TRBV24-1|17|TRBD1
TGTGCCACCAGTGATTTAGGGGACAGGGTAGGCACCGGGGAGCTGTTTTTT
CATSDLGDRVGTGELFF
>once|TRBJ2-3|TRBV28|16|TRBD2
TGTGCCAGCAGTACACAACTAGCGGGAGATACAGATACGCAGTATTTT
CASSTQLAGDTDTQYF
>-|TRBJ2-7|TRBV5-1|16|TRBD1
TGCGCCAGCAGAGACGCACTCCGGGACAGCTCCTACGAGCAGTACTTC
CASRDALRDSSYEQYF
>-|TRBJ2-1|TRBV3-1/TRBV3-2|15|TRBD2
TGTGCCAGCAGTCCCAGACTAGCGGGAGCCGGGGAGCAGTTCTTC
CASSPRLAGAGEQFF